This passage covers 29 T cell receptor beta chains from one sample sequenced in a study of T cell responses to AZD1222 COVID-19 vaccine. Only in-frame clones appear in the TCRdb table, and some are missing; sequencing was by immunoSEQ multiplex PCR. Of about 100,000 clones listed, roughly nine tenths are singletons. The sequencing here drew on peripheral blood, taken 28 days after the second AZD1222 dose. Source of these receptors: an adult who received the AZD1222 COVID-19 vaccine.

Points on this clone: Distinct nucleotide sequences in the sample also encode this CDR3. The rearrangement joins TRBV6-5 to TRBJ1-6; 9 positions match TRBD1. Trimming cost V 5 bases and J 3 bases; bases outside gene matches: 2. CDR3 length equals 15 residues. CDR1 is MNHEY and CDR2 is SVGAGI in the germline V gene. CDR3 coding DNA: TGTGCCAGCAGTCGGACAGGGGACTATAATTCACCCCTCCACTTT. This sequence encodes CASSRTGDYNSPLHF.

This sequence joins TRBV6-5 and TRBJ1-6; possibly TRBD1 for D (5 bases). The ends were cut back, 0 bases at V and 8 bases at J, with 11 bases in the middle. The CDR3 consists of 15 residues. CDR1 is MNHEY and CDR2 is SVGAGI in the germline V gene. CDR3 amino acids: CASSYSRSGDSPLHF. In nucleotides, the CDR3 is TGTGCCAGCAGTTACTCACGGTCGGGGGATTCACCCCTCCACTTT.

The chain links TRBV11-2 to TRBJ1-2; D may be TRBD1 (6 bases). The CDR3 totals 13 residues. The germline V gene encodes CDR1 SGHAT and CDR2 FQNNGV. Trimming took 5 bases from V and 5 from J, leaving 12 bases between them. CDR3 coding DNA: TGTGCCAGCAGCCCACAGGGTGGGTATGGCTACACCTTC. This gives the protein CASSPQGGYGYTF.

CDR3 amino acids: CASSLVGGFDGYTF. Written as DNA, the CDR3 is TGTGCCAGCAGCTTAGTTGGGGGGTTTGATGGCTACACCTTC. The chain is built from TRBV11-2 and TRBJ1-2, with D maybe TRBD1 (5 bases). Trimming shortened V by 1 base and J by 6 bases, and 12 bases separated the two germline ends. The CDR3 has 14 amino acids. Looked up from germline, CDR1 is SGHAT and CDR2 is FQNNGV. Full variable domain (remainder filled in from reference TRBV11-2 and TRBJ1-2): EAGVAQSPRYKIIEKRQSVAFWCNPISGHATLYWYQQILGQGPKLLIQFQNNGVVDDSQLPKDRFSAERLKGVDSTLKIQPAKLEDSAVYLCASSLVGGFDGYTFGSGTRLTVV.

V gene TRBV7-2 combines with J gene TRBJ1-2, with 7 bases lining up with TRBD1. Germline CDR1 SGHTA, CDR2 FQGNSA. Losses at the gene ends were 3 bases for V and 2 bases for J; bases not matched to a gene: 6. The CDR3 is 15 residues long. The CDR3 is CASSFYRGPNYGYTF. CDR3 DNA: TGTGCCAGCAGCTTCTACAGGGGTCCCAACTATGGCTACACCTTC.

J is TRBJ1-2 and V is TRBV6-1, with TRBD1 matching 7 bases. The trim removed 2 bases at V and 5 bases at J, leaving 14 bases unmatched. CDR1 is MNHNS, CDR2 SASEGT, per germline. The CDR3 has 17 amino acids. The CDR3 here is CASSEWTGTVTGYGYTF. The CDR3 DNA reads TGTGCCAGCAGTGAATGGACCGGGACAGTAACAGGGTATGGCTACACCTTC.

This clone was counted at least ten times. The chain carries TRBV28 and TRBJ1-2, with 8 positions matching TRBD1. The junction had 10 bases not matched to a gene; V was cut back by 6 bases and J by 7 bases. CDR1 and CDR2 (germline): MDHEN, SYDVKM. This CDR3 spans 14 amino acids. The CDR3 sequence is CASSPSGGAFGYTF. The CDR3 DNA reads as TGTGCCAGCAGCCCCTCAGGGGGCGCTTTTGGCTACACCTTC.

Here the CDR3 DNA reads TGTGCCAGCAGTGAAGTCGGGACAGGGTTGAATCAGCCCCAGCATTTT. Amino acids: CASSEVGTGLNQPQHF. The V gene is TRBV2, the J gene TRBJ1-5; 9 bases are shared with TRBD1. The V gene end was trimmed by 1 base and the J gene end by 4 bases; junction bases not matched to a gene: 5. This CDR3 has 16 amino acids. The germline V gene has CDR1 SNHLY and CDR2 FYNNEI. The entire variable domain, with the rest obtained from reference TRBV2 and TRBJ1-5, is as follows: EPEVTQTPSHQVTQMGQEVILRCVPISNHLYFYWYRQILGQKVEFLVSFYNNEISEKSEIFDDQFSVERPDGSNFTLKIRSTKLEDSAMYFCASSEVGTGLNQPQHFGDGTRLSIL.

V usage is TRBV29-1 and J usage is TRBJ1-4; a weak D match, TRBD1 (5 bases). Germline lookup yields CDR1 SQVTM and CDR2 ANQGSEA. The CDR3 has 13 residues. V was cut by 4 bases and J by 6 bases, with 12 bases left in between. CDR3 coding DNA: TGCAGCGTTGGAGGGGACCCACATGAAAAACTGTTTTTT. This sequence encodes CSVGGDPHEKLFF.

The chain is built from TRBV5-1 and TRBJ1-1, with D possibly being TRBD1 (5 bases). Deletions cut 3 bases from V and 4 bases from J, with 13 bases between. This CDR3 has 14 amino acids. Germline V gene lookup returns CDR1 SGHRS and CDR2 YFSETQ. CDR3 residues: CASSSDPGGTEAFF. The DNA for the CDR3 is TGCGCCAGCAGCTCGGACCCGGGGGGCACTGAAGCTTTCTTT.

J is TRBJ1-6 and V is TRBV5-5; tentatively, D is TRBD1 (5 bases). The length of the CDR3 is 16 residues. V was clipped by 4 bases and J by 6 bases, with 17 bases between them. CDR1 and CDR2 from the germline V gene are SGHKS and YYEKEE (reference sequence). Here the CDR3 DNA reads TGTGCCAGCAGCCCCCGGATAGGGGACGGTAATTCACCCCTCCACTTT. It yields the protein CASSPRIGDGNSPLHF.

The gene calls are TRBV30 and TRBJ1-4; D call uncertain. Trimming took off 0 bases at V and 5 bases at J, with 7 bases between the two ends. The CDR3 runs to 13 residues. Germline CDR1 is GTSNPN and CDR2 is SVGIG (reference sequence). CDR3 coding DNA: TGTGCCTGGAGTGTAGCCAGAAATGAAAAACTGTTTTTT. Translating gives CAWSVARNEKLFF.

As to this clone: The junction does not match germline at one end; this may be a read error. The chain uses TRBV11-3 and TRBJ1-1; D uncertain. The length of the CDR3 is 12 residues. From germline, CDR1 is SGHNT and CDR2 YENEEA. CDR3 sequence: CASSSDDTEAFF. The CDR3 DNA sequence: TGTGCCAGCAGCTCAGACGACACGGAAGCTTTCTTT.

V usage is TRBV7-9 and J usage is TRBJ2-3; no clear D. CDR1 and CDR2 (germline): SEHNR, FQNEAQ (reference sequence). V lost 5 bases, J lost 0 bases, and 9 bases lay in between. CDR3 size: 14 residues. CDR3: CASSPPASTDTQYF. Written as DNA, the CDR3 is TGTGCCAGCAGCCCTCCGGCTAGCACAGATACGCAGTATTTT. Using reference TRBV7-9 and TRBJ2-3 for the parts outside the CDR3, the full variable domain is DTGVSQNPRHKITKRGQNVTFRCDPISEHNRLYWYRQTLGQGPEFLTYFQNEAQLEKSRLLSDRFSAERPKGSFSTLEIQRTEQGDSAMYLCASSPPASTDTQYFGPGTRLTVL.

This clone was recorded only once. The rearrangement joins TRBV5-1 to TRBJ2-1; D remains ambiguous. The CDR3 sequence is 14 residues long. The V end was cut by 2 bases, the J end by 5 bases, with 11 bases between. Germline CDR1 is SGHRS and CDR2 is YFSETQ. The CDR3 is CASSFSRSHNEQFF. In DNA, the CDR3 is TGCGCCAGCAGCTTCTCGCGGAGCCACAATGAGCAGTTCTTC.

This clone has more than one count but fewer than ten. The rearrangement links TRBV27 to TRBJ1-2; D gene ambiguous. Between the trimmed V and J ends, which lost 4 bases and 5 bases, there was a span of 8 bases. The germline CDR1 and CDR2 sequences are MNHEY and SMNVEV (reference sequence). This CDR3 spans 12 amino acids. CDR3 sequence reads: CASSSPGYGYTF. CDR3 in DNA: TGTGCCAGCAGTTCCCCGGGATATGGCTACACCTTC.

The rearrangement uses TRBV10-3 and TRBJ2-5; 13 positions agree with TRBD2. The CDR3 has 16 residues. Germline V gene lookup returns CDR1 ENHRY and CDR2 SYGVKD. V lost 5 bases, J lost 1 base, and 4 bases stayed unmatched. Here the CDR3 DNA reads TGTGCCATCAGTCTAGGGACTAGCGGGACCCAAGAGACCCAGTACTTC. Translating it yields CAISLGTSGTQETQYF.

The chain joins TRBV5-1 to TRBJ1-3; D is ambiguous. The V and J ends lost 2 bases and 4 bases respectively, with 16 bases between them. The CDR3 has 16 amino acids. CDR1 is SGHRS and CDR2 is YFSETQ in the germline V gene. CDR3 sequence (DNA): TGCGCCAGCAGCTTCACCGGAGCAGGCGCCGGAAACACCATATATTTT. This sequence encodes CASSFTGAGAGNTIYF.

The rearrangement uses TRBV28 and TRBJ2-7; D is possibly TRBD2 (5 bases). The V gene lost 10 bases and the J gene lost 6 bases, with 19 bases spanning the gap. Looked up from germline, CDR1 is MDHEN and CDR2 is SYDVKM. The CDR3 length is 13 residues. DNA for the CDR3: TGTGCCACCGTCACGGAAAGACTACGCGAGCAGTACTTC. Translation: CATVTERLREQYF.

This chain links TRBV19 with TRBJ1-6, with D maybe TRBD1 (5 bases). The CDR3 is made up of 13 amino acids. The V gene's germline CDR1 is LNHDA and CDR2 SQIVND (reference sequence). The V and J ends lost 7 bases and 9 bases respectively, with 13 bases between them. CDR3: CASTRIRGSPLHF. For the CDR3, the DNA is TGTGCCAGTACCAGAATAAGGGGTTCACCCCTCCACTTT.

On this clone: Other DNA sequences of this sample code for an identical CDR3. The chain recombines TRBV19 with TRBJ2-7; TRBD1 agrees at 9 bases. This CDR3 spans 14 amino acids. Germline trimming cut 4 bases from V and 2 bases from J; bases unmatched to any gene: 3. Germline V lookup: CDR1 LNHDA, CDR2 SQIVND (reference sequence). The CDR3 DNA reads as TGTGCCAGTAGTAGCAGACAGGGGGCCTACGAGCAGTACTTC. It codes for CASSSRQGAYEQYF.

The chain couples TRBV28 to TRBJ1-2, with TRBD1 matching 8 bases. CDR3 size: 15 residues. After removal of 2 bases from V and 4 bases from J, the junction contained 6 bases not matched to a gene. The germline CDR1 and CDR2 sequences are MDHEN and SYDVKM. CDR3 bases: TGTGCCAGCAGTTTAGCGACAGGGGAATCCTATGGCTACACCTTC. Protein product: CASSLATGESYGYTF.

V and J are TRBV5-1 and TRBJ2-1, with D unresolved. Trimming left V 1 base short and J 0 bases short, with 2 bases between. This CDR3 has 13 amino acids. Germline V CDR1 and CDR2: SGHRS, YFSETQ. The chain's CDR3 is CASSLFSYNEQFF. CDR3 sequence (DNA): TGCGCCAGCAGCTTGTTCTCCTACAATGAGCAGTTCTTC.

The V and J genes are TRBV6-5 and TRBJ1-2; D is uncertain. Trimming removed 2 bases from V and 4 bases from J, with 14 bases in between. Germline CDR1 is MNHEY and CDR2 is SVGAGI. This CDR3 contains 15 residues. The CDR3 reads CASSYREVGSYGYTF. CDR3 sequence (DNA): TGTGCCAGCAGTTACCGAGAGGTTGGATCCTATGGCTACACCTTC.

The V gene is TRBV12-5, the J gene TRBJ2-3, with D maybe TRBD2 (5 bases). The length of the CDR3 is 17 residues. Trimming took off 2 bases at V and 6 bases at J, with 21 bases between the two ends. CDR1 is LGHNT and CDR2 is FRNRAP in the germline V gene. CDR3 protein: CASGLPPDGVKVDTQYF. The DNA for the CDR3 is TGTGCTAGTGGTTTGCCTCCGGACGGGGTAAAGGTGGATACGCAGTATTTT.

The CDR3 is CASSFAGRQETQYF. The CDR3 DNA follows: TGCGCCAGCAGCTTCGCGGGTCGACAAGAGACCCAGTACTTC. The chain couples TRBV5-1 to TRBJ2-5, with a weak D call TRBD2 (5 bases). Looked up from germline, CDR1 is SGHRS and CDR2 is YFSETQ. V lost 2 bases, J lost 2 bases, and 10 bases lay in between. CDR3 length: 14 amino acids. Full variable domain (rest looked up from reference TRBV5-1 and TRBJ2-5): KAGVTQTPRYLIKTRGQQVTLSCSPISGHRSVSWYQQTPGQGLQFLFEYFSETQRNKGNFPGRFSGRQFSNSRSEMNVSTLELGDSALYLCASSFAGRQETQYFGPGTRLLVL.

A few counts support this clone. The CDR3 nucleotides are TGCGCCAGCAGCTTGGACCTAGCGGGCTACAATGAGCAGTTCTTC. Translation gives CASSLDLAGYNEQFF. This chain uses TRBV5-1 with TRBJ2-1; TRBD2 matches 8 bases. The CDR3 consists of 15 residues. Looked up from germline, CDR1 is SGHRS and CDR2 is YFSETQ. Trimming took 0 bases from V and 3 from J; bases not matched to a gene: 2.

This rearrangement joins TRBV2 to TRBJ2-3, with TRBD1 identical over 7 bases. The trim removed 4 bases at V and 1 base at J, leaving 5 bases unmatched. Germline values: CDR1 SNHLY, CDR2 FYNNEI. CDR3 length: 15 amino acids. CDR3 DNA: TGTGCCAGCAGTGGGTGGGACAGAGGCACAGATACGCAGTATTTT. Encoded protein: CASSGWDRGTDTQYF. The full variable domain, completed using reference TRBV2 and TRBJ2-3, is EPEVTQTPSHQVTQMGQEVILRCVPISNHLYFYWYRQILGQKVEFLVSFYNNEISEKSEIFDDQFSVERPDGSNFTLKIRSTKLEDSAMYFCASSGWDRGTDTQYFGPGTRLTVL.

A word on this clone: Relative to the germline gene, one junction end is altered; a read error may explain this. The gene calls are TRBV19 and TRBJ1-4; no definite D call. Germline-derived CDR1 and CDR2 are LNHDA and SQIVND (reference sequence). The CDR3 loop spans 14 amino acids. The CDR3 protein is CASSVDISGEKLFF. Written as DNA, the CDR3 is TGTGCCAGTAGTGTAGACATCTCTGGTGAAAAACTGTTTTTT.